This is a list of T cell receptor beta chains from one sample in a study of cytomegalovirus exposure and HLA in healthy donors. TCRdb's table, derived via immunoSEQ multiplex PCR, lists solely in-frame clones and lacks some. The table includes around 140,000 clones, about three quarters detected once. Material for sequencing was PBMCs. All receptors come from a woman aged 18-29 years in good health and CMV-seronegative. CDR3s include the opening cysteine and the closing phenylalanine or tryptophan. Each record gives: V gene, J gene, clone size, D gene, CDR3 protein, CDR3 DNA. A D gene is named only where the DNA matches it firmly. Clone size, where shown, is once, few, many, or a class for clones that have expanded.

v_gene: TRBV18
j_gene: TRBJ2-5
abundance: .
d_gene: TRBD1
CDR3aa: CASSRSRQGTEETQYF
CDR3nt: TGTGCCAGCTCACGGAGCAGACAGGGAACAGAAGAGACCCAGTACTTC

v_gene: TRBV9
j_gene: TRBJ2-7
abundance: .
d_gene: TRBD1
CDR3aa: CASSAGTALSYEQYF
CDR3nt: TGTGCCAGCAGCGCCGGGACAGCCCTCTCCTACGAGCAGTACTTC

v_gene: TRBV23-1
j_gene: TRBJ2-6
abundance: .
d_gene: TRBD1
CDR3aa: CASRRGDRASGANVLTF
CDR3nt: TGCGCCAGCCGTAGGGGGGACAGGGCCTCTGGGGCCAACGTCCTGACTTTC

v_gene: TRBV29-1
j_gene: TRBJ2-5
abundance: .
d_gene: .
CDR3aa: CSDSGGETQYF
CDR3nt: TGCAGCGACTCCGGGGGAGAGACCCAGTACTTC

v_gene: TRBV10-3
j_gene: TRBJ1-4
abundance: once
d_gene: .
CDR3aa: CAISESGGDREKLFF
CDR3nt: TGTGCCATCAGTGAGTCAGGGGGTGACCGTGAAAAACTGTTTTTT

v_gene: TRBV5-4
j_gene: TRBJ2-2
abundance: .
d_gene: TRBD2
CDR3aa: CASSLGGLAGETGELFF
CDR3nt: TGTGCCAGCAGCTTGGGTGGACTAGCGGGAGAAACCGGGGAGCTGTTTTTT

v_gene: TRBV5-8
j_gene: TRBJ2-7
abundance: .
d_gene: .
CDR3aa: CASSLELFSYEQYF
CDR3nt: TGTGCCAGCAGCTTGGAGCTGTTCTCCTACGAGCAGTACTTC

v_gene: TRBV6-5
j_gene: TRBJ2-3
abundance: .
d_gene: TRBD1
CDR3aa: CASSRTFRGPDTQYF
CDR3nt: TGTGCCAGCAGTCGGACTTTTAGGGGGCCGGATACGCAGTATTTT

v_gene: TRBV7-9
j_gene: TRBJ2-5
abundance: .
d_gene: .
CDR3aa: CASSLEDGSQYF
CDR3nt: TGTGCCAGCAGCTTAGAAGACGGGAGCCAGTACTTC

v_gene: TRBV30
j_gene: TRBJ2-2
abundance: .
d_gene: TRBD2
CDR3aa: CAWSLLAGAYTGELFF
CDR3nt: TGTGCCTGGAGTTTACTAGCGGGAGCCTACACCGGGGAGCTGTTTTTT

v_gene: TRBV12-5
j_gene: TRBJ2-3
abundance: .
d_gene: .
CDR3aa: CASEWAPGDTQYF
CDR3nt: TGTGCTAGTGAGTGGGCGCCTGGTGATACGCAGTATTTT

v_gene: TRBV13
j_gene: TRBJ2-1
abundance: .
d_gene: .
CDR3aa: CASSLVSLGARGEQFF
CDR3nt: TGTGCCAGCAGCTTAGTATCCCTCGGCGCCCGGGGTGAGCAGTTCTTC

v_gene: TRBV4-1
j_gene: TRBJ1-5
abundance: few
d_gene: .
CDR3aa: CASSQDRWDIGVQPQHF
CDR3nt: TGCGCCAGCAGCCAAGATAGGTGGGACATCGGGGTCCAGCCCCAGCATTTT

v_gene: TRBV5-4
j_gene: TRBJ2-7
abundance: .
d_gene: TRBD2
CDR3aa: CASSLGLADYEQYF
CDR3nt: TGTGCCAGCAGCTTGGGGCTAGCGGATTACGAGCAGTACTTC

v_gene: TRBV2
j_gene: TRBJ2-3
abundance: once
d_gene: TRBD2
CDR3aa: CASRGPSGGDTQYF
CDR3nt: TGTGCCAGCAGGGGCCCGAGCGGGGGGGATACGCAGTATTTT

v_gene: TRBV7-8
j_gene: TRBJ1-2
abundance: .
d_gene: TRBD1
CDR3aa: CASSLDVGGVGGYTF
CDR3nt: TGTGCCAGCAGCTTAGATGTAGGGGGCGTAGGGGGCTACACCTTC

v_gene: TRBV6-1
j_gene: TRBJ2-1
abundance: .
d_gene: TRBD2
CDR3aa: CASSGTSGHEQFF
CDR3nt: TGTGCCAGTTCCGGGACTAGCGGCCATGAGCAGTTCTTC

v_gene: TRBV27
j_gene: TRBJ2-1
abundance: .
d_gene: TRBD2
CDR3aa: CASSLQRDGYNEQFF
CDR3nt: TGTGCCAGCAGTTTACAGCGGGACGGATACAATGAGCAGTTCTTC

v_gene: TRBV7-2
j_gene: TRBJ1-5
abundance: .
d_gene: .
CDR3aa: CASSLEVSWPQHF
CDR3nt: TGTGCCAGCAGCTTGGAGGTCTCTTGGCCCCAGCATTTT

v_gene: TRBV27
j_gene: TRBJ2-7
abundance: .
d_gene: TRBD1
CDR3aa: CASSRGTGAYEQYF
CDR3nt: TGTGCCAGCAGCCGGGGGACAGGGGCTTACGAGCAGTACTTC

v_gene: TRBV19
j_gene: TRBJ1-1
abundance: .
d_gene: .
CDR3aa: CASSPGVRNTEAFF
CDR3nt: TGTGCCAGTAGTCCCGGGGTCCGGAACACTGAAGCTTTCTTT

v_gene: TRBV4-1
j_gene: TRBJ2-7
abundance: once
d_gene: TRBD2
CDR3aa: CASSREEELGEQYF
CDR3nt: TGCGCCAGCAGTCGGGAGGAAGAACTGGGCGAGCAGTACTTC

v_gene: TRBV27
j_gene: TRBJ2-2
abundance: once
d_gene: .
CDR3aa: CASSWGGIAGELFF
CDR3nt: TGTGCCAGCAGTTGGGGCGGGATCGCCGGGGAGCTGTTTTTT

v_gene: TRBV15
j_gene: TRBJ1-1
abundance: few
d_gene: TRBD1
CDR3aa: CATSRLTGFMNTEAFF
CDR3nt: TGTGCCACCAGCAGACTGACAGGGTTTATGAACACTGAAGCTTTCTTT

v_gene: TRBV7-8
j_gene: TRBJ2-1
abundance: .
d_gene: .
CDR3aa: CASSSHKLGGYNEQFF
CDR3nt: TGTGCCAGCAGCTCACATAAGCTCGGAGGATACAATGAGCAGTTCTTC

v_gene: TRBV4-1
j_gene: TRBJ2-3
abundance: .
d_gene: .
CDR3aa: CASSRSARGTDTQYF
CDR3nt: TGCGCCAGCAGCCGCAGTGCCAGGGGCACAGATACGCAGTATTTT

v_gene: TRBV5-8
j_gene: TRBJ1-1
abundance: .
d_gene: .
CDR3aa: CASSLARGTTEAFF
CDR3nt: TGTGCCAGCAGCTTGGCCAGGGGTACCACTGAAGCTTTCTTT

v_gene: TRBV10-3
j_gene: TRBJ1-1
abundance: few
d_gene: TRBD1
CDR3aa: CAISSNRGNTEAFF
CDR3nt: TGTGCCATCAGTTCAAACAGGGGGAACACTGAAGCTTTCTTT

v_gene: TRBV19
j_gene: TRBJ2-7
abundance: once
d_gene: TRBD1
CDR3aa: CASSPSGTGAYEQYF
CDR3nt: TGTGCCAGTAGTCCTTCGGGGACAGGGGCCTACGAGCAGTACTTC

v_gene: TRBV5-1
j_gene: TRBJ2-7
abundance: .
d_gene: TRBD1
CDR3aa: CASSSGGQGISTNF
CDR3nt: TGCGCCAGCAGTTCCGGGGGACAGGGGATTTCAACTAACTTC

v_gene: TRBV5-4
j_gene: TRBJ1-1
abundance: .
d_gene: TRBD1
CDR3aa: CASSSGTGAFTEAFF
CDR3nt: TGTGCCAGCAGCAGCGGGACAGGGGCATTCACTGAAGCTTTCTTT

v_gene: TRBV6-4
j_gene: TRBJ1-5
abundance: .
d_gene: .
CDR3aa: CASSGTVNQPQHF
CDR3nt: TGTGCCAGCAGTGGGACAGTTAATCAGCCCCAGCATTTT

v_gene: TRBV5-1
j_gene: TRBJ2-6
abundance: .
d_gene: TRBD1
CDR3aa: CASREPGQRFSGANVLTF
CDR3nt: TGCGCCAGCAGGGAACCGGGACAGAGATTCTCTGGGGCCAACGTCCTGACTTTC

v_gene: TRBV13
j_gene: TRBJ1-2
abundance: .
d_gene: .
CDR3aa: CASQRTGYGYTF
CDR3nt: TGTGCCAGCCAGCGAACAGGATATGGCTACACCTTC

v_gene: TRBV6-5
j_gene: TRBJ1-3
abundance: once
d_gene: .
CDR3aa: CASSLQPGSGNTIYF
CDR3nt: TGTGCCAGCAGTCTACAGCCAGGCTCTGGAAACACCATATATTTT

v_gene: TRBV28
j_gene: TRBJ2-1
abundance: .
d_gene: TRBD2
CDR3aa: CASSFGAGERAYNEQFF
CDR3nt: TGTGCCAGCAGTTTTGGAGCGGGAGAAAGGGCCTACAATGAGCAGTTCTTC

v_gene: TRBV10-3
j_gene: TRBJ2-2
abundance: .
d_gene: TRBD2
CDR3aa: CAITGAGEVTGELFF
CDR3nt: TGTGCCATCACCGGAGCGGGAGAAGTCACCGGGGAGCTGTTTTTT

v_gene: TRBV6-5
j_gene: TRBJ2-1
abundance: .
d_gene: TRBD2
CDR3aa: CASSFLAGGIHEQFF
CDR3nt: TGTGCCAGCAGCTTTTTAGCGGGAGGAATCCATGAGCAGTTCTTC

v_gene: TRBV6-5
j_gene: TRBJ1-1
abundance: .
d_gene: .
CDR3aa: CASSPFGGAAFF
CDR3nt: TGTGCCAGCAGCCCATTCGGAGGGGCAGCTTTCTTT

v_gene: TRBV15
j_gene: TRBJ1-5
abundance: .
d_gene: .
CDR3aa: CATSSYNQPQHF
CDR3nt: TGTGCCACCAGCAGCTACAATCAGCCCCAGCATTTT

v_gene: TRBV5-4
j_gene: TRBJ1-1
abundance: .
d_gene: TRBD1
CDR3aa: CASSFGGAGGAGSEAFF
CDR3nt: TGTGCCAGCAGCTTTGGAGGGGCAGGGGGCGCCGGGTCTGAAGCTTTCTTT

v_gene: TRBV6-1
j_gene: TRBJ2-1
abundance: few
d_gene: TRBD1
CDR3aa: CATTGQPTSYNEQFF
CDR3nt: TGTGCCACCACGGGACAGCCGACCTCCTACAATGAGCAGTTCTTC

v_gene: TRBV30
j_gene: TRBJ2-2
abundance: .
d_gene: TRBD1
CDR3aa: CAGTGIDDTGELFF
CDR3nt: TGTGCCGGGACAGGGATTGATGACACCGGGGAGCTGTTTTTT

v_gene: TRBV2
j_gene: TRBJ2-5
abundance: .
d_gene: .
CDR3aa: CASRAGYQETQYF
CDR3nt: TGTGCCAGCAGGGCGGGCTATCAAGAGACCCAGTACTTC

v_gene: TRBV15
j_gene: TRBJ2-1
abundance: .
d_gene: TRBD2
CDR3aa: CATSRGPSLAVYNEQFF
CDR3nt: TGTGCCACCAGCAGAGGCCCCTCACTAGCGGTCTACAATGAGCAGTTCTTC

v_gene: TRBV6-4
j_gene: TRBJ1-2
abundance: .
d_gene: .
CDR3aa: CASSDDGEKGGYTF
CDR3nt: TGTGCCAGCAGCGATGACGGGGAAAAGGGTGGCTACACCTTC

v_gene: TRBV6-5
j_gene: TRBJ2-2
abundance: .
d_gene: .
CDR3aa: CASSPLAGELFF
CDR3nt: TGTGCCAGCAGTCCCCTTGCCGGGGAGCTGTTTTTT

v_gene: TRBV30
j_gene: TRBJ2-1
abundance: .
d_gene: .
CDR3aa: CAWNWGDSYNEQFF
CDR3nt: TGTGCCTGGAATTGGGGAGACTCATACAATGAGCAGTTCTTC

v_gene: TRBV11-3
j_gene: TRBJ1-1
abundance: .
d_gene: .
CDR3aa: CASSLQGSSTEAFF
CDR3nt: TGTGCCAGCAGCTTACAGGGGTCCAGCACTGAAGCTTTCTTT

v_gene: TRBV5-1
j_gene: TRBJ2-3
abundance: once
d_gene: TRBD2
CDR3aa: CASSSPTTSGVTDTQYF
CDR3nt: TGCGCCAGCAGCTCTCCCACGACTAGCGGGGTCACAGATACGCAGTATTTT